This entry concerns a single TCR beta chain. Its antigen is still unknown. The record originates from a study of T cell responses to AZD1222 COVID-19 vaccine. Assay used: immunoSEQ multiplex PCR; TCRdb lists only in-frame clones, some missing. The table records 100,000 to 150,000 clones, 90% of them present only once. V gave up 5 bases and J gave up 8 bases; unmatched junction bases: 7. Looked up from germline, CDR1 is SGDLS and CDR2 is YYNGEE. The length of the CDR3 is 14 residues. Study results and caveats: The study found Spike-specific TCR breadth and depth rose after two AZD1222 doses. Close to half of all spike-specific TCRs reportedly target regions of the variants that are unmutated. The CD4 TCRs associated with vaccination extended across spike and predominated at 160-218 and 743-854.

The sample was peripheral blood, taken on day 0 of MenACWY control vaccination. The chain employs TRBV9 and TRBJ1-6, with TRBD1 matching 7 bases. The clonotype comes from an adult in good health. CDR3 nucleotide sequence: TGTGCCAGCAGGGTGGGACAGCTGGATTCACCCCTCCACTTT. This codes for CASRVGQLDSPLHF. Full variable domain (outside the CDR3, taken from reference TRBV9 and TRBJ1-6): DSGVTQTPKHLITATGQRVTLRCSPRSGDLSVYWYQQSLDQGLQFLIQYYNGEERAKGNILERFSAQQFPDLHSELNLSSLELGDSALYFCASRVGQLDSPLHFGNGTRLTVT.